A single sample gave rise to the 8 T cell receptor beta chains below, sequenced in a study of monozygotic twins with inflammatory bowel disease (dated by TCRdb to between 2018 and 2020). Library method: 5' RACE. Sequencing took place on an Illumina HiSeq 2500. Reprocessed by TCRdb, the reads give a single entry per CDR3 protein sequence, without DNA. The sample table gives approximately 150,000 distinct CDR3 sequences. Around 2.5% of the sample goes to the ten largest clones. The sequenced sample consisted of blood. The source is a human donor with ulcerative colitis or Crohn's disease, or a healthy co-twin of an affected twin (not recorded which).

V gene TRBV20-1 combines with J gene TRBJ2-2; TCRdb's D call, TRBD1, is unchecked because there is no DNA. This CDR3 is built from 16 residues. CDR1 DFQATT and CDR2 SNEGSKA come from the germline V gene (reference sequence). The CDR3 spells CSARVWGQGPTGELFF.

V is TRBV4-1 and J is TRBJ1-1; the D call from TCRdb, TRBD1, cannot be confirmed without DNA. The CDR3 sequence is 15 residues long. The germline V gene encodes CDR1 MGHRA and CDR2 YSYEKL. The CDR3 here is CASSLGQGVVTEAFF.

The CDR3 protein is CSARRGGADTQYF. The rearrangement links TRBV20-1 to TRBJ2-3; TCRdb reports TRBD1, a call that lacks DNA to check it against. The CDR3 is 13 residues long. Germline assignment: CDR1 DFQATT and CDR2 SNEGSKA (reference sequence).

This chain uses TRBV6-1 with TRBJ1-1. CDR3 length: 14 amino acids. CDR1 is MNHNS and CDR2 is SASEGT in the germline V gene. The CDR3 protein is CASTQGRMNTEAFF.

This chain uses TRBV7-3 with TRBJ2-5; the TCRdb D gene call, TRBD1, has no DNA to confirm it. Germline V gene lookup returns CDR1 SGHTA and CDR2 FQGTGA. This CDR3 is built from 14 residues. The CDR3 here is CASSLGGRSETQYF.

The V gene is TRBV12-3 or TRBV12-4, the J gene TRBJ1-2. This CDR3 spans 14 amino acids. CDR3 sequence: CASSLRGTDYGYTF.

CDR3 sequence: CASSLVGGGASDTQYF. V and J are TRBV11-2 and TRBJ2-3; TCRdb names TRBD2, which stays unverified in the absence of DNA. Germline values: CDR1 SGHAT, CDR2 FQNNGV. The CDR3 runs to 16 residues.

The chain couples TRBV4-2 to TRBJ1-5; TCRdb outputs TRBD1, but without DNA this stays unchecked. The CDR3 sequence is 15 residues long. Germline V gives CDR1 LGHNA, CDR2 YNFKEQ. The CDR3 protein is CASSRFHQGNQPQHF.